The 18 T cell receptor beta chains below all came from one sample that was sequenced in a study of identical twins (dated by TCRdb to between 2015 and 2016). The method behind the library was 5' RACE. Sequencing took place on an Illumina HiSeq 2000. TCRdb ran its own pipeline on the public reads, namely fastp trimming at Q25 and MiXCR clone calling, and kept in-frame beta chains. Entries that share a CDR3 protein sequence are merged under the most common genes and DNA. Recorded for this sample are some 1,600,000 distinct CDR3 sequences; roughly a third of them occurred a single time. The ten largest clones capture around 0.3% of the sample. Specimen: cord blood. All receptors derive from a newborn girl in good health.

The chain carries TRBV20-1 and TRBJ1-2; 9 nucleotides align to TRBD1. This CDR3 has 13 residues. V shed 6 bases, J shed 8 bases, and the junction held 10 bases outside the gene matches. In germline, CDR1 is DFQATT, CDR2 SNEGSKA (reference sequence). CDR3 DNA: TGCAGTGCCCAGGGGGACAGGGTAGGGGGCTACACCTTC. It encodes CSAQGDRVGGYTF.

The sample holds a few counts of this clonotype. Written as DNA, the CDR3 is TGTGCCATCAGTGTTTCGGGCCTTTCCTCCTACGAGCAGTACTTC. It translates to CAISVSGLSSYEQYF. The chain links TRBV10-3 to TRBJ2-7, with D uncertain. V gave up 4 bases and J gave up 0 bases, with 13 bases separating them. The CDR3 loop spans 15 amino acids. Germline assignment: CDR1 ENHRY and CDR2 SYGVKD.

The chain combines TRBV5-6 with TRBJ2-7; 7 nucleotides match TRBD2. The DNA matches TRBJ2-5 better at its end, which makes the J call doubtful. CDR1 and CDR2 from the germline V gene are SGHDT and YYEEEE. This CDR3 region has 16 residues. The CDR3 sequence is CASSLGGGDYQETQYF. The CDR3, as DNA: TGTGCCAGCAGCTTGGGTGGGGGGGACTACCAAGAGACCCAGTACTTC.

This chain links TRBV20-1 with TRBJ2-1; 12 nucleotides align to TRBD2. With V trimmed by 0 bases and J by 3 bases, 6 bases remained unmatched. Germline lookup yields CDR1 DFQATT and CDR2 SNEGSKA (reference sequence). The CDR3 sequence is 17 residues long. The CDR3 loop is CSARDPTTSGSYNEQFF. The DNA for the CDR3 is TGCAGTGCTAGAGATCCCACGACTAGCGGGAGCTACAATGAGCAGTTCTTC.

This clonotype was observed a few times. This chain joins TRBV20-1 and TRBJ2-1; TRBD2 might be the D (5 bases). Germline values: CDR1 DFQATT, CDR2 SNEGSKA (reference sequence). Trimming pared 6 bases from V and 7 bases from J, leaving 13 bases between. The CDR3 totals 12 residues. For the CDR3, the DNA is TGCAGTGCCCCGAGAGGGATTAATGAGCAGTTCTTC. This gives the protein CSAPRGINEQFF.

The rearrangement uses TRBV4-1 and TRBJ2-1; no clear D gene. This CDR3 contains 15 residues. Germline CDR1 and CDR2: MGHRA and YSYEKL. Trimming left V 0 bases short and J 2 bases short, with 8 bases between. Here the CDR3 DNA reads TGCGCCAGCAGCCAAGATCCAGGAGCCTACAATGAGCAGTTCTTC. Translation gives CASSQDPGAYNEQFF.

This clonotype was recorded a few times. V is TRBV30 and J is TRBJ2-1; the D gene is possibly TRBD2 (6 bases). V lost 3 bases and J 9 bases, leaving 27 bases between the germline ends. This CDR3 region has 17 residues. The germline gives CDR1 GTSNPN, CDR2 SVGIG (reference sequence). Here the CDR3 DNA reads TGTGCCTGGAGAGAACCGTACCGTAGCGGTTTAAGGGGTGAGCAGTTCTTC. It yields the protein CAWREPYRSGLRGEQFF.

This clonotype was detected only a few times. The CDR3 DNA reads as TGCAGCGTTGAAGAGGTCAGCATGAACACTGAAGCTTTCTTT. It specifies CSVEEVSMNTEAFF. The genes are TRBV29-1 and TRBJ1-1; D not certain. The CDR3 has 14 residues. Germline CDR1 is SQVTM and CDR2 is ANQGSEA. With 0 bases removed from V and 0 bases from J, the gap between germline ends came to 8 bases.

The CDR3 here is CASSFHPRTSVRAYEQYF. The CDR3, as DNA: TGTGCCAGCAGTTTTCACCCCCGGACTAGCGTAAGGGCCTACGAGCAGTACTTC. The chain links TRBV28 to TRBJ2-7; 9 bases map to TRBD2. Germline-derived CDR1 and CDR2 are MDHEN and SYDVKM. Trimming cost V 3 bases and J 2 bases; bases outside gene matches: 14. The CDR3 length is 18 residues. Combining the CDR3 with reference TRBV28 and TRBJ2-7 gives the whole variable domain DVKVTQSSRYLVKRTGEKVFLECVQDMDHENMFWYRQDPGLGLRLIYFSYDVKMKEKGDIPEGYSVSREKKERFSLILESASTNQTSMYLCASSFHPRTSVRAYEQYFGPGTRLTVT.

Many counts were recorded for this clonotype. The chain links TRBV4-1 to TRBJ2-1; 9 positions match TRBD1. The CDR3 consists of 15 residues. Per the germline V gene, CDR1 is MGHRA and CDR2 is YSYEKL. V lost 1 base, J lost 8 bases, and 6 bases stayed unmatched. CDR3 DNA: TGCGCCAGCAGCCAAGTCCGGACAGGGGAGGATGAGCAGTTCTTC. Translated, it gives CASSQVRTGEDEQFF.

This clonotype was observed a few times. V is TRBV3-1 and J is TRBJ1-4; 7 bases fit TRBD1. Losses at the gene ends were 4 bases for V and 7 bases for J; bases not matched to a gene: 9. The germline V gene has CDR1 LGHDT and CDR2 YNNKEL (reference sequence). The CDR3 consists of 15 residues. Written as DNA, the CDR3 is TGTGCCAGCAGCCCCTGGGACAGCGGGAGTGAAAAACTGTTTTTT. Translated: CASSPWDSGSEKLFF.

There are a few counts of this clonotype. This sequence joins TRBV5-1 and TRBJ2-4, with TRBD2 identical over 9 bases. J lost 4 bases, V lost 0 bases, and 5 bases had no gene match. Germline V gene data show CDR1 as SGHRS and CDR2 as YFSETQ. The CDR3 runs 16 residues. The CDR3 region is CASSLERLAGKNIQYF. CDR3 DNA: TGCGCCAGCAGCTTGGAGAGGCTAGCGGGGAAAAACATTCAGTACTTC.

The chain links TRBV10-3 to TRBJ2-7; D not certain. Germline lookup yields CDR1 ENHRY and CDR2 SYGVKD. There are 13 residues in the CDR3. Between the trimmed V and J ends, which lost 2 bases and 3 bases, there was a span of 8 bases. CDR3 loop: CAISEGKYYEQYF. The CDR3 DNA reads TGTGCCATCAGTGAGGGCAAATACTACGAGCAGTACTTC.

The V gene is TRBV12-5, the J gene TRBJ1-1; D is unclear. The CDR3 covers 14 residues. Trimming removed 3 bases at V and 1 base at J, with 9 bases between. The germline gives CDR1 LGHNT, CDR2 FRNRAP. The CDR3 region is CASGFWQANTEAFF. CDR3 nucleotides: TGTGCTAGTGGTTTTTGGCAGGCGAACACTGAAGCTTTCTTT.

This chain joins TRBV6-1 and TRBJ1-1; D gene uncertain. This CDR3 has 14 residues. V was clipped by 1 base and J by 5 bases, with 11 bases between them. Per germline, CDR1 MNHNS and CDR2 SASEGT. The CDR3 sequence: CASSEGRWKTEAFF. The CDR3 DNA sequence: TGTGCCAGCAGTGAAGGGCGGTGGAAAACTGAAGCTTTCTTT.

This clonotype turned up a few times. This sequence joins TRBV6-6 and TRBJ1-2, with 10 bases lining up with TRBD1. Germline V gene data show CDR1 as MNHNY and CDR2 as SVGAGI (reference sequence). The V segment lost 2 bases and the J segment 6 bases; nucleotides outside the gene matches: 3. The CDR3 length is 14 residues. CDR3 region: CASSYADRGDGYTF. DNA of the CDR3: TGTGCCAGCAGTTACGCGGACAGGGGGGATGGCTACACCTTC.

The chain joins TRBV6-1 to TRBJ1-1, with D unclear. The CDR3 runs to 14 residues. The V gene lost 0 bases and the J gene lost 4 bases, with 9 bases spanning the gap. From germline, CDR1 is MNHNS and CDR2 SASEGT. The CDR3 region is CASSEAGWSTEAFF. Here the CDR3 DNA reads TGTGCCAGCAGTGAAGCGGGTTGGAGCACTGAAGCTTTCTTT.

J is TRBJ2-6 and V is TRBV20-1; 12 nucleotides align to TRBD2. This CDR3 region has 20 residues. Looked up from germline, CDR1 is DFQATT and CDR2 is SNEGSKA (reference sequence). V gave up 0 bases and J gave up 0 bases; unmatched junction bases: 9. The DNA for the CDR3 is TGCAGTGCTAGAGATTTAACTAGCGGGAGGCCTAGCTCTGGGGCCAACGTCCTGACTTTC. It is translated as CSARDLTSGRPSSGANVLTF.